Listed below are T cell receptor beta chains from one sample, sequenced in a study of spatial heterogeneity in lung cancer. TCRdb analysed the 5' RACE reads with MiXCR anew, one entry per CDR3 protein. Of some 6,000 distinct CDR3 sequences listed, less than 9.5% are singletons. The sample here was lung tumor tissue, taken at surgery. These receptors were obtained from a female donor with early-stage non-small cell lung cancer. Both conserved end residues are part of each CDR3. The D gene is left open where the match is weak. Expanded clones get a size class; other rows say once, few or many, or leave the size out.

abundance: medium-sized
j_gene: TRBJ1-4
v_gene: TRBV12-3/TRBV12-4
d_gene: NA
CDR3aa: CASSPLEGEKLFF
CDR3nt: TGTGCCAGCAGCCCCTTGGAGGGGGAAAAACTGTTTTTT

abundance: medium-sized
j_gene: TRBJ2-7
v_gene: TRBV4-3
d_gene: NA
CDR3aa: CASSQEGLRSYEQYF
CDR3nt: TGCGCCAGCAGCCAAGAAGGACTCCGTTCCTACGAGCAGTACTTC

abundance: NA
j_gene: TRBJ2-2
v_gene: TRBV4-1
d_gene: NA
CDR3aa: CASSLLGAGGELFF
CDR3nt: TGCGCCAGCAGCCTACTCGGTGCGGGCGGGGAGCTGTTTTTT

abundance: medium-sized
j_gene: TRBJ1-2
v_gene: TRBV11-2
d_gene: TRBD1
CDR3aa: CASSQGTGLRWSGYTF
CDR3nt: TGTGCCAGCAGCCAAGGGACAGGGTTACGATGGTCGGGCTACACCTTC

abundance: many
j_gene: TRBJ2-3
v_gene: TRBV12-3/TRBV12-4
d_gene: TRBD2
CDR3aa: CASSLSGGSTDTQYF
CDR3nt: TGTGCCAGCAGTTTAAGCGGGGGGAGCACAGATACGCAGTATTTT

abundance: many
j_gene: TRBJ1-1
v_gene: TRBV7-9
d_gene: NA
CDR3aa: CASSSGQRNTEAFF
CDR3nt: TGTGCCAGCAGCTCGGGACAAAGGAACACTGAAGCTTTCTTT

abundance: many
j_gene: TRBJ1-1
v_gene: TRBV5-4
d_gene: NA
CDR3aa: CASSLARNTEAFF
CDR3nt: TGTGCCAGCAGCTTGGCGAGGAACACTGAAGCTTTCTTT

abundance: medium-sized
j_gene: TRBJ2-2
v_gene: TRBV20-1
d_gene: TRBD1
CDR3aa: CSARLRGRKNTGELFF
CDR3nt: TGCAGTGCTAGGTTAAGGGGGCGTAAGAACACCGGGGAGCTGTTTTTT

abundance: medium-sized
j_gene: TRBJ1-2
v_gene: TRBV12-3/TRBV12-4
d_gene: TRBD1
CDR3aa: CASRNRDRALYTF
CDR3nt: TGTGCCAGCAGGAACCGGGACAGGGCCCTCTACACCTTC

abundance: medium-sized
j_gene: TRBJ2-5
v_gene: TRBV12-3/TRBV12-4
d_gene: NA
CDR3aa: CASSLPGSQETQYF
CDR3nt: TGTGCCAGCAGTTTACCGGGGTCACAAGAGACCCAGTACTTC

abundance: NA
j_gene: TRBJ2-1
v_gene: TRBV6-2/TRBV6-3
d_gene: NA
CDR3aa: CASSYSSGPLSYNEQFF
CDR3nt: TGTGCCAGCAGTTACTCATCCGGGCCCCTCTCCTACAATGAGCAGTTCTTC

abundance: many
j_gene: TRBJ2-5
v_gene: TRBV6-9
d_gene: TRBD2
CDR3aa: CASNNPVRFVERGGQETQYF
CDR3nt: TGTGCCAGCAACAATCCGGTCCGATTTGTCGAGCGGGGGGGACAAGAGACCCAGTACTTC

abundance: many
j_gene: TRBJ1-4
v_gene: TRBV7-2
d_gene: NA
CDR3aa: CASSLRTEKLFF
CDR3nt: TGTGCCAGCAGCTTGAGGACTGAAAAACTGTTTTTT

abundance: few
j_gene: TRBJ1-1
v_gene: TRBV28
d_gene: NA
CDR3aa: CASSSFAEAFF
CDR3nt: TGTGCCAGCAGTTCTTTTGCTGAAGCTTTCTTT

abundance: many
j_gene: TRBJ2-6
v_gene: TRBV5-6
d_gene: NA
CDR3aa: CASSLMGVAVANVLTF
CDR3nt: TGTGCCAGCAGCTTGATGGGGGTGGCTGTGGCCAACGTCCTGACTTTC

abundance: few
j_gene: TRBJ2-5
v_gene: TRBV20-1
d_gene: TRBD2
CDR3aa: CSASPTSGEKTQYF
CDR3nt: TGCAGTGCTAGCCCCACTAGCGGGGAAAAGACCCAGTACTTC

abundance: many
j_gene: TRBJ1-5
v_gene: TRBV4-1
d_gene: NA
CDR3aa: CASSQVGQPQHF
CDR3nt: TGCGCCAGCAGCCAAGTAGGTCAGCCCCAGCATTTT

abundance: many
j_gene: TRBJ2-1
v_gene: TRBV7-3
d_gene: TRBD2
CDR3aa: CASSRGVGPPDEQFF
CDR3nt: TGTGCCAGCAGCCGGGGGGTTGGACCCCCAGATGAGCAGTTCTTC

abundance: NA
j_gene: TRBJ2-3
v_gene: TRBV28
d_gene: NA
CDR3aa: CASSLTERGTQYF
CDR3nt: TGTGCCAGCAGTCTTACTGAGCGTGGTACGCAGTATTTT

abundance: medium-sized
j_gene: TRBJ1-6
v_gene: TRBV20-1
d_gene: NA
CDR3aa: CSARARRAANNSPLHF
CDR3nt: TGCAGTGCTAGAGCAAGGCGGGCAGCCAATAATTCACCCCTCCACTTT

abundance: many
j_gene: TRBJ1-4
v_gene: TRBV19
d_gene: NA
CDR3aa: CASSNFHTGKSNEKLFF
CDR3nt: TGTGCCAGTAGTAACTTCCATACAGGGAAAAGTAATGAAAAACTGTTTTTT

abundance: NA
j_gene: TRBJ1-2
v_gene: TRBV20-1
d_gene: NA
CDR3aa: CSAKTENYGYTF
CDR3nt: TGCAGTGCGAAGACAGAAAACTATGGCTACACCTTC

abundance: many
j_gene: TRBJ1-5
v_gene: TRBV7-2
d_gene: TRBD1
CDR3aa: CASSLRQGDQPQHF
CDR3nt: TGTGCCAGCAGCTTACGACAGGGCGATCAGCCCCAGCATTTT

abundance: medium-sized
j_gene: TRBJ1-1
v_gene: TRBV20-1
d_gene: NA
CDR3aa: CSVPGPRGTEAFF
CDR3nt: TGCAGTGTCCCAGGCCCAAGGGGGACTGAAGCTTTCTTT

abundance: many
j_gene: TRBJ2-3
v_gene: TRBV7-9
d_gene: NA
CDR3aa: CASSFRLGGTDTQYF
CDR3nt: TGTGCCAGCAGCTTTCGGTTGGGAGGCACAGATACGCAGTATTTT

abundance: many
j_gene: TRBJ1-2
v_gene: TRBV12-3/TRBV12-4
d_gene: TRBD1
CDR3aa: CASSPGQGANYGYTF
CDR3nt: TGTGCCAGCAGTCCCGGACAGGGAGCTAACTATGGCTACACCTTC

abundance: NA
j_gene: TRBJ2-6
v_gene: TRBV18
d_gene: TRBD2
CDR3aa: CASSPVWTRDSGANVLTF
CDR3nt: TGTGCCAGCTCACCAGTTTGGACTAGAGACTCTGGGGCCAACGTCCTGACTTTC

abundance: medium-sized
j_gene: TRBJ2-2
v_gene: TRBV18
d_gene: NA
CDR3aa: CASSPGPTGELFF
CDR3nt: TGTGCCAGCTCACCAGGTCCGACCGGGGAGCTGTTTTTT

abundance: many
j_gene: TRBJ2-7
v_gene: TRBV10-3
d_gene: TRBD1
CDR3aa: CAITRGGRDRDYEQYF
CDR3nt: TGTGCCATCACGCGAGGAGGGAGGGACAGGGACTACGAGCAGTACTTC

abundance: NA
j_gene: TRBJ1-2
v_gene: TRBV4-1
d_gene: NA
CDR3aa: CASSPSGYGYTF
CDR3nt: TGCGCCAGCAGCCCCTCGGGGTATGGCTACACCTTC

abundance: many
j_gene: TRBJ2-6
v_gene: TRBV5-1
d_gene: NA
CDR3aa: CASSLEGRSGANVLTF
CDR3nt: TGCGCCAGCAGCTTGGAGGGTCGCTCTGGGGCCAACGTCCTGACTTTC

abundance: NA
j_gene: TRBJ1-1
v_gene: TRBV12-3/TRBV12-4
d_gene: TRBD1
CDR3aa: CASRSRQGGQNTEAFF
CDR3nt: TGTGCCAGCAGGTCCCGACAGGGAGGACAGAACACTGAAGCTTTCTTT

abundance: medium-sized
j_gene: TRBJ2-2
v_gene: TRBV19
d_gene: NA
CDR3aa: CASSIMAGSGELFF
CDR3nt: TGTGCCAGTAGTATAATGGCGGGGTCCGGGGAGCTGTTTTTT